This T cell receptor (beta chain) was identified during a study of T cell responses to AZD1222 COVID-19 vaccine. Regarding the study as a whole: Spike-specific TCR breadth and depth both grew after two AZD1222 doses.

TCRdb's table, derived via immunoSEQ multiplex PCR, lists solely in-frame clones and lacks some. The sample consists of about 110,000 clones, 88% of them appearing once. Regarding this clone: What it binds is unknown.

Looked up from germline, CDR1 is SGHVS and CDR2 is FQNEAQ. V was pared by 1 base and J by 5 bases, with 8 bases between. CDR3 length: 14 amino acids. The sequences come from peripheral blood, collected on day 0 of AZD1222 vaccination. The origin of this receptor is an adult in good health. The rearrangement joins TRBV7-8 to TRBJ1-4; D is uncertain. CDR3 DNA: TGTGCCAGCAGCTTAGGGACTGTGAATGAAAAACTGTTTTTT. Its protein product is CASSLGTVNEKLFF.